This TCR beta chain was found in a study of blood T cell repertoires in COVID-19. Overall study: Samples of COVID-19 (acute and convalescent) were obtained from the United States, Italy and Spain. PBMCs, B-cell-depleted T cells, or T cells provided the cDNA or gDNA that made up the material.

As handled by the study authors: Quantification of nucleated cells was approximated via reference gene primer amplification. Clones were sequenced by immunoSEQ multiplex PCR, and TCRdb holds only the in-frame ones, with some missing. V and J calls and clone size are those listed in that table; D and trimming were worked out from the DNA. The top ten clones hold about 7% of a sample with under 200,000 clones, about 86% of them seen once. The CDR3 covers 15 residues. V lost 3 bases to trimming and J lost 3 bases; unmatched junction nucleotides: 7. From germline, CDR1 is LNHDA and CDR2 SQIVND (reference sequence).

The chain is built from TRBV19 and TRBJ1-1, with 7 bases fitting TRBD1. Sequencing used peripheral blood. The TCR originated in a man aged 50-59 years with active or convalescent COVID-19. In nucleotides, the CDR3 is TGTGCCAGTAGTATTCCTACAGGGGTGGACACTGAAGCTTTCTTT. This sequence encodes CASSIPTGVDTEAFF.